Sequencing of this T cell receptor beta chain was carried out in a study of technical replicates of blood from several donors. Measured with immunoSEQ multiplex PCR; TCRdb has only the in-frame clones, and not every one. The profile shows 70,000 to 95,000 clones, approximately 95% of them singletons. V was shortened by 0 bases and J by 8 bases, with 11 bases between the two germline ends. CDR3 length equals 15 residues. The germline CDR1 and CDR2 sequences are MNHNS and SASEGT. This TCR was sampled from a human donor in good health. The rearrangement uses TRBV6-1 and TRBJ1-6; tentatively, D is TRBD1 (5 bases). The sequenced material came from T cells isolated from PBMCs. The CDR3 DNA follows: TGTGCCAGCAGTGAAGCGCGGGGGTTGGATTCACCCCTCCACTTT. Translation gives CASSEARGLDSPLHF.